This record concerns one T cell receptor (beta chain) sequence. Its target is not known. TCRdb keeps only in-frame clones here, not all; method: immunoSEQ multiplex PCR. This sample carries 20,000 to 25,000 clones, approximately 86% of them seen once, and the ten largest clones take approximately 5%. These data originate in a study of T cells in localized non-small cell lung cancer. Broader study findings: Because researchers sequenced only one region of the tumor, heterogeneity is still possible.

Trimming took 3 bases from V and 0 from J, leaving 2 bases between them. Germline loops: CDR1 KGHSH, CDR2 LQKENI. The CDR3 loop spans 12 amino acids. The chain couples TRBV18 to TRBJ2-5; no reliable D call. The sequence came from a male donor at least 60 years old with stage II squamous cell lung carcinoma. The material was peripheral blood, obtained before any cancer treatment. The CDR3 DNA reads TGTGCCAGCTCACCGTACCAAGAGACCCAGTACTTC. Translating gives CASSPYQETQYF.